The rows below give T cell receptor beta chains drawn from one sample of a study of cytomegalovirus exposure and HLA in healthy donors. Profiled with immunoSEQ multiplex PCR; TCRdb holds only in-frame clones, not every one. This sample has more than 150,000 clones, with about 80% found just once. Sequencing was done on a sample of PBMCs. These receptors originate from a woman aged 45-65 years in good health and CMV-seropositive. Both conserved end residues are part of each CDR3. The D gene is left open where the match is weak. Size tells how often a clone was seen (once, few, many) or the class of an expanded clone, and some rows leave it out.

D gene	J gene	clone size	CDR3 length	V gene	CDR3 DNA	CDR3 protein
-	TRBJ2-4	-	14	TRBV5-4	TGTGCCAGCAGCTTACAGGGCGGTCAAAACATTCAGTACTTC	CASSLQGGQNIQYF
-	TRBJ2-1	-	15	TRBV5-1	TGCGCCAGCAGTAAGACAACGGGGTGGTACAATGAGCAGTTCTTC	CASSKTTGWYNEQFF
-	TRBJ2-7	once	14	TRBV15	TGTGCCACCAGCAGACAGGGAAATTCCTACGAGCAGTACTTC	CATSRQGNSYEQYF
-	TRBJ2-3	-	12	TRBV5-5	TGTGCCAGCAGGCGAGAGACAGATACGCAGTATTTT	CASRRETDTQYF
-	TRBJ1-2	-	13	TRBV4-3	TGCGCCAGCAGCCAAGAACGCGGTAATGGCTACACCTTC	CASSQERGNGYTF
TRBD2	TRBJ2-1	-	15	TRBV11-1	TGTGCCAGCAGCCCCGAAACTAGCGGTTACAATGAGCAGTTCTTC	CASSPETSGYNEQFF
-	TRBJ1-2	once	13	TRBV5-1	TGCGCCAGCAGCTTACAGGGCGACTATGGCTACACCTTC	CASSLQGDYGYTF
-	TRBJ1-2	-	14	TRBV28	TGTGCCAGCAGTGAGCACAGTTATAACTATGGCTACACCTTC	CASSEHSYNYGYTF
-	TRBJ2-3	-	14	TRBV6-4	TGTGCCAGCAGTACGACAGAGAGCACAGATACGCAGTATTTT	CASSTTESTDTQYF
TRBD2	TRBJ2-2	-	16	TRBV30	TGTGCCTGGACTAGCGGGAGGGCCTTGGGCACCGGGGAGCTGTTTTTT	CAWTSGRALGTGELFF
-	TRBJ2-6	-	15	TRBV19	TGTGCCAGTATCCTAACAGGGAAGGGGGCCAACGTCCTGACTTTC	CASILTGKGANVLTF
TRBD1	TRBJ2-5	-	21	TRBV4-3	TGCGCCAGCAGCCCTAGTTATGGGACAGGTCTTATTGCCGGGGGACAAGAGACCCAGTACTTC	CASSPSYGTGLIAGGQETQYF
-	TRBJ1-4	-	15	TRBV7-2	TGTGCCAGCAGCTTTTCGAGGCTGACTAATGAAAAACTGTTTTTT	CASSFSRLTNEKLFF
TRBD1	TRBJ1-1	-	14	TRBV6-5	TGTGCCAGCAGCATCAGGGGGCGGAACACTGAAGCTTTCTTT	CASSIRGRNTEAFF
TRBD1	TRBJ2-3	-	13	TRBV29-1	TGCAGCGTCGAAAAGGACAGGGCCGATACGCAGTATTTT	CSVEKDRADTQYF
TRBD1	TRBJ2-1	-	15	TRBV19	TGTGCCAGTAGTGTTATTGACAGGGGCAACAATGAGCAGTTCTTC	CASSVIDRGNNEQFF
TRBD2	TRBJ2-3	-	15	TRBV28	TGTGCCAGCAGTACTAGCGGGGGTGGCACAGATACGCAGTATTTT	CASSTSGGGTDTQYF
-	TRBJ2-1	once	14	TRBV4-3	TGCGCCAGCAGCCAAGTGGACAGTGGGGATGAGCAGTTCTTC	CASSQVDSGDEQFF